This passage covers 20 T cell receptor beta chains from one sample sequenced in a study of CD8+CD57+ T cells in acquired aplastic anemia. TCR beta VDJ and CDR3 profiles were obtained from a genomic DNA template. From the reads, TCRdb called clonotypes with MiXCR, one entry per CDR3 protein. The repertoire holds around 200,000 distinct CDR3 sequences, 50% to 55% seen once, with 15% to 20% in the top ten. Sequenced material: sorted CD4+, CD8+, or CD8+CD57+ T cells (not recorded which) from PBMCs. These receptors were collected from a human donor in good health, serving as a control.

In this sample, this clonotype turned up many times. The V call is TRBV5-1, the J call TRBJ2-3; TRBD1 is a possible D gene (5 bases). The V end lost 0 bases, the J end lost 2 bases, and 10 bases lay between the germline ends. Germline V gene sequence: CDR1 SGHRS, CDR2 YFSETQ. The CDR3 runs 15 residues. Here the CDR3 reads CASSLVVQDTDTQYF. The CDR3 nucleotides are TGCGCCAGCAGCTTGGTTGTACAGGACACAGATACGCAGTATTTT.

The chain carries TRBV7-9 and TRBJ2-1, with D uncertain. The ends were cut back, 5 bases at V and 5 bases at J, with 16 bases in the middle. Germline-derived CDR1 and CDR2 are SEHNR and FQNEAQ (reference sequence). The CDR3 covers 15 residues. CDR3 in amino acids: CASSPPSRRDNEQFF. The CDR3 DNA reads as TGTGCCAGCAGCCCCCCCTCAAGAAGGGACAATGAGCAGTTCTTC.

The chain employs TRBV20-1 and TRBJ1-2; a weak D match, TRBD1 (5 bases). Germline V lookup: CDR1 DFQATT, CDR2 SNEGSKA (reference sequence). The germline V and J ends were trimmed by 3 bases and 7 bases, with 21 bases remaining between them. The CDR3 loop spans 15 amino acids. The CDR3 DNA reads TGCAGTGCTAGGAGGCAGGGAGGGGATCGGGGTGGCTACACCTTC. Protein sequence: CSARRQGGDRGGYTF.

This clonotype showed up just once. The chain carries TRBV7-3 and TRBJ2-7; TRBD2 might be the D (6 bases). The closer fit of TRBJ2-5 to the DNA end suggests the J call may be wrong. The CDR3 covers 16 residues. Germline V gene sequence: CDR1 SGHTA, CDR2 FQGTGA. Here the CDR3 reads CASSPGGPLAAETQYF. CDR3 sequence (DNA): TGTGCCAGCAGCCCGGGCGGACCTTTAGCGGCGGAGACCCAGTACTTC.

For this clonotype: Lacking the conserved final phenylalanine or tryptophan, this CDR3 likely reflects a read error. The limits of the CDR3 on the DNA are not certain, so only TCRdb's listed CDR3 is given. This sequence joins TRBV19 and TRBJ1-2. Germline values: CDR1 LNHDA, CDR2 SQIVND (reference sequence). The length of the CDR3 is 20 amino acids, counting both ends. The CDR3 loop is CASSIWLGWTRPQRNYGCTL.

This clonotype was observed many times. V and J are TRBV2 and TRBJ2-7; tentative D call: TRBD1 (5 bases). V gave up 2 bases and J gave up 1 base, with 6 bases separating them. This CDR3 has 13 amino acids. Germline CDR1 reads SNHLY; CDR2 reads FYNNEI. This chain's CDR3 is CASSERGSYEQYF. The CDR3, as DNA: TGTGCCAGCAGTGAAAGGGGATCCTACGAGCAGTACTTC.

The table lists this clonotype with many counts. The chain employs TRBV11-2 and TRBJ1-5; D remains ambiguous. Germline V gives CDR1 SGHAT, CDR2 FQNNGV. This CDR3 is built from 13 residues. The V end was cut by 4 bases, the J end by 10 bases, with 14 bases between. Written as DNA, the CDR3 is TGTGCCAGCAGCTCTGAATTCGGTTTCCCCCAGCATTTT. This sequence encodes CASSSEFGFPQHF.

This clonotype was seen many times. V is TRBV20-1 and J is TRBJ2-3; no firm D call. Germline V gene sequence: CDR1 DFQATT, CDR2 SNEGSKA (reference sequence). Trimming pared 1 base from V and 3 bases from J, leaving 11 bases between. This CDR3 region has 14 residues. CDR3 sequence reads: CSARVRDLTDTQYF. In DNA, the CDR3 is TGCAGTGCTAGAGTCAGAGATTTGACAGATACGCAGTATTTT.

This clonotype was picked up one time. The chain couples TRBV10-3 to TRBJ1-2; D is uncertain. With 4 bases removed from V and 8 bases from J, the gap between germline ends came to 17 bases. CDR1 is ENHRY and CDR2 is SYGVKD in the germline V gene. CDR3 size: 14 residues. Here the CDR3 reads CAISGRREEVGYTF. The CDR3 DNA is TGTGCCATCAGTGGGAGAAGGGAAGAGGTAGGCTACACCTTC.

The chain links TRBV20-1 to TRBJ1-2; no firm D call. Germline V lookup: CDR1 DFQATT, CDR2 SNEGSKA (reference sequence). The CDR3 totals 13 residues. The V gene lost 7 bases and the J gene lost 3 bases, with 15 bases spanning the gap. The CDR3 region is CSVRPGQDYGYTF. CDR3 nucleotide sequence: TGCAGTGTTCGCCCCGGGCAGGACTATGGCTACACCTTC.

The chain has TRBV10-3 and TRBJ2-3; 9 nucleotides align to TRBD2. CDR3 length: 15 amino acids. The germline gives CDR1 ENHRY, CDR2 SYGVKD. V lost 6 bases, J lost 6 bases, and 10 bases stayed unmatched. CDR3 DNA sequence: TGTGCCATCAGCCCAACTAGCGGGCGGGTGGATACGCAGTATTTT. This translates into CAISPTSGRVDTQYF.

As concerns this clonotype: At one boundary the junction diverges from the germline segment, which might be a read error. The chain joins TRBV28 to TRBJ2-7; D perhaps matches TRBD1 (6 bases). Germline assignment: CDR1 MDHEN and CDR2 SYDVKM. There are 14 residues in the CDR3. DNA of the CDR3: TGTGCCAGCAGTTTAGGGAAGGACGCAGGGGACCTTTCCTTC. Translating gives CASSLGKDAGDLSF.

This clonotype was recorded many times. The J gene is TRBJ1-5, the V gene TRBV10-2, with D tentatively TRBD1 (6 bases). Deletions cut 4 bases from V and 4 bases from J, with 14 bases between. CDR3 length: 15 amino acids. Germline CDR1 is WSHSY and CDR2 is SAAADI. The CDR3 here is CASSGGTGQNQPQHF. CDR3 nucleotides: TGCGCCAGCAGTGGAGGAACAGGGCAGAATCAGCCCCAGCATTTT.

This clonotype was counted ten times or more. The CDR3 reads CASSLPVSDTQYF. The CDR3 nucleotides are TGTGCCAGCAGCTTACCAGTTTCAGATACGCAGTATTTT. The chain combines TRBV7-9 with TRBJ2-3, with D hard to call. The CDR3 contains 13 residues. V shed 2 bases and J shed 4 bases, with 7 bases lying between them. In germline, CDR1 is SEHNR, CDR2 FQNEAQ (reference sequence).

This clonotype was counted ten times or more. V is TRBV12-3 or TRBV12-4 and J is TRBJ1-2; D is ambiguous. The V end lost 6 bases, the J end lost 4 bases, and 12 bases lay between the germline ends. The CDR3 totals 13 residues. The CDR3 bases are TGTGCCAGCAGCCCGGGAGGTTCCTATGGCTACACCTTC. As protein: CASSPGGSYGYTF.

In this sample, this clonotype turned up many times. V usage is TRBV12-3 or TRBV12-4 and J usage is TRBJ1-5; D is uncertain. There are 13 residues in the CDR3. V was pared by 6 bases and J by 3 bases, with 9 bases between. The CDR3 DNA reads TGTGCCAGCAGCTACGGGCCCAATCAGCCCCAGCATTTT. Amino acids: CASSYGPNQPQHF.

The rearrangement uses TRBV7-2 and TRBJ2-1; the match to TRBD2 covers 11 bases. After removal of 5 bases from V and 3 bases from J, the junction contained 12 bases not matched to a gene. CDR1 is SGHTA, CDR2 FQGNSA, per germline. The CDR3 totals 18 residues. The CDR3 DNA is TGTGCCAGCAGCCCTGGGCTGATAGCGGGGGGGAACTACAATGAGCAGTTCTTC. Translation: CASSPGLIAGGNYNEQFF.

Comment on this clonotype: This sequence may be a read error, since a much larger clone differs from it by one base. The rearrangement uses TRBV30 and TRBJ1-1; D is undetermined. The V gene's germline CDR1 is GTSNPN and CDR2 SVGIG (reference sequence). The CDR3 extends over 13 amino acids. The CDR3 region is CAWSGGGSTEASF. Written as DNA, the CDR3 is TGTGCCTGGAGTGGGGGAGGGAGCACTGAAGCTTCCTTT.

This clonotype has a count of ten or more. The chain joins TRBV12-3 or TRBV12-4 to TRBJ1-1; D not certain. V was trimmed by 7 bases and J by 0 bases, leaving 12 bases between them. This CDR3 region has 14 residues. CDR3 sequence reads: CASKITALNTEAFF. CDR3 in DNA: TGTGCCAGCAAAATAACAGCGCTGAACACTGAAGCTTTCTTT.

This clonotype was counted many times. The CDR3 protein is CASRNSGGARETQYF. CDR3 coding DNA: TGTGCCAGCAGAAATAGCGGGGGGGCTCGGGAGACCCAGTACTTC. This chain connects TRBV12-3 or TRBV12-4 to TRBJ2-5, with TRBD2 matching over 11 bases. V gave up 6 bases and J gave up 5 bases; unmatched junction bases: 8. This CDR3 contains 15 residues.